This is a list of T cell receptor beta chains from one sample in a study of blood T cell repertoires in COVID-19. The assay was immunoSEQ multiplex PCR, and TCRdb's table has in-frame clones only and misses some. The repertoire includes 250,000 to 350,000 clones, more than 85% of them detected once, and 2.2% sits in the top ten. The sequenced sample was peripheral blood. The receptor source for this set is a woman younger than 45 with COVID-19, enrolled during active disease. Both conserved end residues are part of each CDR3. Fields, in order: D gene, J gene, clone size, V gene, CDR3 DNA, CDR3 protein. A D gene is named only where the DNA matches it firmly. Rows give clone size only sometimes, using once, few, many, or a class for an expanded clone.

d_gene: TRBD2
j_gene: TRBJ2-1
abundance: NA
v_gene: TRBV27
CDR3nt: TGTGCCAGCAGTCTGGGCGGGAGAGAATACAATGAGCAGTTCTTC
CDR3aa: CASSLGGREYNEQFF

d_gene: NA
j_gene: TRBJ1-3
abundance: NA
v_gene: TRBV15
CDR3nt: TGTGCCACCAGCAGAGGGGGCCCTGGAAACACCATATATTTT
CDR3aa: CATSRGGPGNTIYF

d_gene: NA
j_gene: TRBJ1-1
abundance: NA
v_gene: TRBV6-5
CDR3nt: TGTGCCAGCAGTTACGGGCCGGGGGTGAACACTGAAGCTTTCTTT
CDR3aa: CASSYGPGVNTEAFF

d_gene: NA
j_gene: TRBJ2-1
abundance: NA
v_gene: TRBV6-1
CDR3nt: TGTGCCAGCAGTGAATTAGCGGCAAGTTCCTACAATGAGCAGTTCTTC
CDR3aa: CASSELAASSYNEQFF

d_gene: NA
j_gene: TRBJ1-1
abundance: once
v_gene: TRBV10-1
CDR3nt: TGCGCCAGCAGTGAGTATGGCACCCGCGAAGCTTTCTTT
CDR3aa: CASSEYGTREAFF

d_gene: NA
j_gene: TRBJ2-3
abundance: once
v_gene: TRBV30
CDR3nt: TGTGCCTTGAAGCGGCTAGGACGCACAGATACGCAGTATTTT
CDR3aa: CALKRLGRTDTQYF

d_gene: NA
j_gene: TRBJ1-6
abundance: NA
v_gene: TRBV5-1
CDR3nt: TGCGCCAGCAGAACAGACGTTTCACCCCTCCACTTT
CDR3aa: CASRTDVSPLHF

d_gene: TRBD1
j_gene: TRBJ2-1
abundance: NA
v_gene: TRBV30
CDR3nt: TGTGCCTGGAGCCGGACAGGATCCTACAATGAGCAGTTCTTC
CDR3aa: CAWSRTGSYNEQFF

d_gene: NA
j_gene: TRBJ1-1
abundance: NA
v_gene: TRBV15
CDR3nt: TGTGCCACCAGCAGAGATAGGGCAGGGGCAGCTTTCTTT
CDR3aa: CATSRDRAGAAFF

d_gene: NA
j_gene: TRBJ2-1
abundance: once
v_gene: TRBV19
CDR3nt: TGTGCCAGTCAAAATGGGGGAGGCTACAATGAGCAGTTCTTC
CDR3aa: CASQNGGGYNEQFF